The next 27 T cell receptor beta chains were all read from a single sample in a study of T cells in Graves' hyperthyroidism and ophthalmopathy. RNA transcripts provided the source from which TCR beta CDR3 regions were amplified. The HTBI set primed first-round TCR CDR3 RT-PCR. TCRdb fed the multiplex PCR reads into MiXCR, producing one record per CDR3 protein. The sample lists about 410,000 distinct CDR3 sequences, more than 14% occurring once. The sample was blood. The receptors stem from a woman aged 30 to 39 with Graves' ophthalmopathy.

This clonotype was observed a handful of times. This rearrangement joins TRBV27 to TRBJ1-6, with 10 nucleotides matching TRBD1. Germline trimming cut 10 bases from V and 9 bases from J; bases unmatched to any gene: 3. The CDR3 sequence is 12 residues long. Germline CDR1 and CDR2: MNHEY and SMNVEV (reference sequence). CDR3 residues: CATGTGVSPLHF. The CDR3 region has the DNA TGTGCCACCGGGACAGGGGTTTCACCCCTCCACTTT.

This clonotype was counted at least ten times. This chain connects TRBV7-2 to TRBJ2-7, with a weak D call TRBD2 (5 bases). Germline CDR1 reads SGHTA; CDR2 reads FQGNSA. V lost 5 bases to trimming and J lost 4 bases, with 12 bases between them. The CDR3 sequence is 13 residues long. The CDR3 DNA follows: TGTGCCAGCAGCCCTCACCGGACTTACGAGCAGTACTTC. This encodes CASSPHRTYEQYF.

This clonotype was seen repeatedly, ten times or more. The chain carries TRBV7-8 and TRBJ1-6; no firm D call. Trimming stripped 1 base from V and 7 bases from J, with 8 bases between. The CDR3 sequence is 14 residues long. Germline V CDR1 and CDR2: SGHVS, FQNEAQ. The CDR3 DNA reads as TGTGCCAGCAGCTTAGGGACCGAGAATTCACCCCTCCACTTT. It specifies CASSLGTENSPLHF.

DNA for the CDR3: TGCGCCAGCAGTCAAACCCCGGGACTAGCAACCCAGTACTTC. This gives the protein CASSQTPGLATQYF. V gene TRBV10-2 combines with J gene TRBJ2-5; 9 bases are shared with TRBD2. The length of the CDR3 is 14 residues. Trimming took 5 bases from V and 8 from J; bases not matched to a gene: 9. The germline gives CDR1 WSHSY, CDR2 SAAADI.

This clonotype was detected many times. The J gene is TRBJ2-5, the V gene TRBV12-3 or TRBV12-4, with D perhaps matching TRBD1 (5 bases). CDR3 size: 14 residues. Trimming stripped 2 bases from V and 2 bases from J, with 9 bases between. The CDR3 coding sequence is TGTGCCAGCAGTTTAAGAAGGGGACAAGAGACCCAGTACTTC. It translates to CASSLRRGQETQYF.

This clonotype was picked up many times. The CDR3 sequence is CATLEWETRSEEQYF. CDR3 bases: TGTGCCACCTTAGAATGGGAGACTAGGTCAGAGGAGCAGTACTTC. The V call is TRBV10-3, the J call TRBJ2-7, with D possibly TRBD2 on 6 matching bases. The V and J ends lost 10 bases and 7 bases respectively, with 26 bases between them. The CDR3 sequence is 15 residues long. Germline V lookup: CDR1 ENHRY, CDR2 SYGVKD.

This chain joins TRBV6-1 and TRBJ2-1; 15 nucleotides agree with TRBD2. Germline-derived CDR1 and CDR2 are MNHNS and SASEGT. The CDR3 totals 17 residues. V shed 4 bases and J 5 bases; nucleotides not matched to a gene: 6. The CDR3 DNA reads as TGTGCCAGCAGTGGAACGGGGACTAGCGGGGGGAACAATGAGCAGTTCTTC. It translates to CASSGTGTSGGNNEQFF.

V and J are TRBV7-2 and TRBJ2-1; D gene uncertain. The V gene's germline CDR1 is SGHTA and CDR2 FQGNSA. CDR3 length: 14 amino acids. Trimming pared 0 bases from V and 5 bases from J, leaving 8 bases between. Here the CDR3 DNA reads TGTGCCAGCAGCTTAGCAGGGCTCCACAATGAGCAGTTCTTC. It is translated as CASSLAGLHNEQFF.

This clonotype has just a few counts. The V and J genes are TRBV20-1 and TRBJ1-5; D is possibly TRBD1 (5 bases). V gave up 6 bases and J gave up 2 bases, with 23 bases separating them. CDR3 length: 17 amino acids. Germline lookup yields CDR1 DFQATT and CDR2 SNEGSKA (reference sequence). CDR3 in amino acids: CSASMGGWGFGNQPQHF. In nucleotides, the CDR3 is TGCAGTGCATCTATGGGAGGTTGGGGGTTCGGCAATCAGCCCCAGCATTTT.

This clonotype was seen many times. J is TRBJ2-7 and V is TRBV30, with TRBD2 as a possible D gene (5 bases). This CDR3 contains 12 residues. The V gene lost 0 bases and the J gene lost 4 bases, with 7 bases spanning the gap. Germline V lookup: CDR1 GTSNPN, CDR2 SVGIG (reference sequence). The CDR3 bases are TGTGCCTGGAGTGTAAGCGGTTACGAGCAGTACTTC. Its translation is CAWSVSGYEQYF.

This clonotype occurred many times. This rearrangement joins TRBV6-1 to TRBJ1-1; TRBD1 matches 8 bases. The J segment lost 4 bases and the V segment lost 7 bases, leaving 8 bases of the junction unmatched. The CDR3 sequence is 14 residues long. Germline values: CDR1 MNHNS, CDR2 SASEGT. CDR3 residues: CASNSGTGFTEAFF. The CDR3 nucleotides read TGTGCCAGCAATTCCGGGACAGGCTTCACTGAAGCTTTCTTT.

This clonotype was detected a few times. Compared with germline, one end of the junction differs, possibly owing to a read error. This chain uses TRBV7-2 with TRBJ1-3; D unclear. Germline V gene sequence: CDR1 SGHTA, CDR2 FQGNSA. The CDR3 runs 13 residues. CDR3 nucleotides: TGTGCCAGCGGCTTCTCTTCTGGAAACACCATATATTTT. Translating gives CASGFSSGNTIYF.

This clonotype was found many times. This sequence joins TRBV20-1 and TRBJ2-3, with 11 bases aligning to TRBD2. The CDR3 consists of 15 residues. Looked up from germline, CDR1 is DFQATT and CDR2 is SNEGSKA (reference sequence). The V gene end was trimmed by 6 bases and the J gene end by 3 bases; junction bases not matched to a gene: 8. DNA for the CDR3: TGCAGTGCATCCCCACTAGCGGGGGCTACAGATACGCAGTATTTT. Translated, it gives CSASPLAGATDTQYF.

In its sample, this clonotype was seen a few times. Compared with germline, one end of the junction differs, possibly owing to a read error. The CDR3 nucleotides read TGCAGTGCTAGTACCCCCCCCCGGGGGGGCCTTGGCACAGGTACGCAGTATTTT. Translated, it gives CSASTPPRGGLGTGTQYF. The J gene is TRBJ2-3, the V gene TRBV20-1; 8 bases agree with TRBD2. The germline V gene has CDR1 DFQATT and CDR2 SNEGSKA (reference sequence). The CDR3 runs to 18 residues.

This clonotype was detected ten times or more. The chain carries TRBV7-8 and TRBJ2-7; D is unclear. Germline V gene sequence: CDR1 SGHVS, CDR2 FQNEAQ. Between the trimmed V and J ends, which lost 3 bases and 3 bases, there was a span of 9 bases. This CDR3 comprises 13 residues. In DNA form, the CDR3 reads TGTGCCAGCAGCTTTGACACAAACTACGAGCAGTACTTC. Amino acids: CASSFDTNYEQYF.

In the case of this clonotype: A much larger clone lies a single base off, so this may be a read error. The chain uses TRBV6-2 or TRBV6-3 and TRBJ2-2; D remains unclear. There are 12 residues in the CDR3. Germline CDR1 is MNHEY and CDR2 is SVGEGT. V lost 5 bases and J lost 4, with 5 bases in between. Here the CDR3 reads CASSHFTGELFF. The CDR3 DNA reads TGTGCCAGCAGTCACTTCACCGGGGAGCTGTTTTTT.

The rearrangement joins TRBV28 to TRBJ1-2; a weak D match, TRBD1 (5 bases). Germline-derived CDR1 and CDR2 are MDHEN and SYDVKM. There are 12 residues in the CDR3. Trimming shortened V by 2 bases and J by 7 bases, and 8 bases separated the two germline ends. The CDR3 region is CASSLQGFGYTF. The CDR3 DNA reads TGTGCCAGCAGTTTACAGGGTTTTGGCTACACCTTC.

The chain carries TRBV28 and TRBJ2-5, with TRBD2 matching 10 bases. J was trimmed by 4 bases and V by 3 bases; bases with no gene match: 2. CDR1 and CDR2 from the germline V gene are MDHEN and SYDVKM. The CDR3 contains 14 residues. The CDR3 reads CASSFSGGAETQYF. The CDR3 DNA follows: TGTGCCAGCAGTTTCAGCGGGGGGGCAGAGACCCAGTACTTC.

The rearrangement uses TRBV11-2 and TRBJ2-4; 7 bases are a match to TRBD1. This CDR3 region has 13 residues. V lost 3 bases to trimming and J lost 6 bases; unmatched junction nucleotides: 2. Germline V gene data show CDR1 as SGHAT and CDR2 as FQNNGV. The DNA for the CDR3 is TGTGCCAGCAGCTTGGGACAGACAAACATTCAGTACTTC. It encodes CASSLGQTNIQYF.

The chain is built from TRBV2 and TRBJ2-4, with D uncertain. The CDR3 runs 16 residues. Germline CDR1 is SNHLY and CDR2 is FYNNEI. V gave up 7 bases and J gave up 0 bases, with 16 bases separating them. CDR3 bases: TGTGCCAGCATTCGGGCAGAGACACTAGCCAAAAACATTCAGTACTTC. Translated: CASIRAETLAKNIQYF.

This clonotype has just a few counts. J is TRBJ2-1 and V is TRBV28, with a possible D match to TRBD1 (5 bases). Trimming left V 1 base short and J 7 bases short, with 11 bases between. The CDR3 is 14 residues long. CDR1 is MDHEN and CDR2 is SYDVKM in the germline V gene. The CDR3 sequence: CASSLSGWSNEQFF. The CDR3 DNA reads TGTGCCAGCAGTTTATCAGGGTGGAGTAATGAGCAGTTCTTC.

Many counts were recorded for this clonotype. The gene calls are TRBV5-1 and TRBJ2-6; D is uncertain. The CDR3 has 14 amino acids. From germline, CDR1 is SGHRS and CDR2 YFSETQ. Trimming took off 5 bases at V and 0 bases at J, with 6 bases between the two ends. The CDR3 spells CASSEVSGANVLTF. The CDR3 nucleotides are TGCGCCAGCAGTGAGGTCTCTGGGGCCAACGTCCTGACTTTC.

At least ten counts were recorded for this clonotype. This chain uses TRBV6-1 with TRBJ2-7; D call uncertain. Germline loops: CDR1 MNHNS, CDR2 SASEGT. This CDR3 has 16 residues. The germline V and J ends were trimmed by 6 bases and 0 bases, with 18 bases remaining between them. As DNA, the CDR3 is TGTGCCAGCAGCCCCCTTCGGCGGATAAGCTCCTACGAGCAGTACTTC. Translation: CASSPLRRISSYEQYF.

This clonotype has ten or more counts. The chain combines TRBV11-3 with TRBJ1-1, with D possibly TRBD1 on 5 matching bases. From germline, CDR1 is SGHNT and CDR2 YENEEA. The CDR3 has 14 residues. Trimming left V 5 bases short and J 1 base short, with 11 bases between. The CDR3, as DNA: TGTGCCAGCAGCCCGGTCAGGGCGAACACTGAAGCTTTCTTT. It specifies CASSPVRANTEAFF.

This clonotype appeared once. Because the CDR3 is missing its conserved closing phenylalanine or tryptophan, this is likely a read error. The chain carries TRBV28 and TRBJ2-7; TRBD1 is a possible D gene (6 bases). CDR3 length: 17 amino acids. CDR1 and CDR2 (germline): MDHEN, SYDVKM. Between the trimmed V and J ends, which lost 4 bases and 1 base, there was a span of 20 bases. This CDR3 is CASSSTQGNQGSYEQYL. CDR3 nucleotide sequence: TGTGCCAGCAGTTCGACACAGGGAAACCAAGGGTCCTACGAGCAGTACCTC.

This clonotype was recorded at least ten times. The CDR3 nucleotides are TGCAGTGCAACTAAAATGGGACTAGCGGGGGGCGTAGATACGCAGTATTTT. Translation: CSATKMGLAGGVDTQYF. J is TRBJ2-3 and V is TRBV20-1, with 15 bases aligning to TRBD2. Germline V gene sequence: CDR1 DFQATT, CDR2 SNEGSKA (reference sequence). The J segment lost 5 bases and the V segment lost 6 bases, leaving 12 bases of the junction unmatched. The CDR3 loop spans 17 amino acids.

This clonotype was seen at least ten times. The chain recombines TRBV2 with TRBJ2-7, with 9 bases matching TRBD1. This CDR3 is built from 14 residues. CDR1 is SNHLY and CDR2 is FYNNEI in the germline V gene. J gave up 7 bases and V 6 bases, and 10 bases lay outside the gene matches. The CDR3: CASSPAGTGLEQYF. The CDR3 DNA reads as TGTGCCAGCAGCCCCGCCGGGACAGGGCTTGAGCAGTACTTC.